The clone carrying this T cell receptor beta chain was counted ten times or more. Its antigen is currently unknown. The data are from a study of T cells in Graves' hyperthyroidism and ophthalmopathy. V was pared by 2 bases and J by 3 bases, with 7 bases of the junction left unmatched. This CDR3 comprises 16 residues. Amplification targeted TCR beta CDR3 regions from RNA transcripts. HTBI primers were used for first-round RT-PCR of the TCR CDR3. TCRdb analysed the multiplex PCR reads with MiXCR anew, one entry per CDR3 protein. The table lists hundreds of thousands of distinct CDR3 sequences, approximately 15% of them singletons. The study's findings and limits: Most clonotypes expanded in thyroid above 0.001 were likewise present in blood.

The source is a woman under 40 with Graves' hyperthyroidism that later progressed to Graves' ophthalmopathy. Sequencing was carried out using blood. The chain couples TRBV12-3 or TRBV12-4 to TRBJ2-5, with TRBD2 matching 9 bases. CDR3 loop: CASSLSSSGTKETQYF. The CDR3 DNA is TGTGCCAGCAGTTTAAGTTCTAGCGGGACCAAAGAGACCCAGTACTTC.